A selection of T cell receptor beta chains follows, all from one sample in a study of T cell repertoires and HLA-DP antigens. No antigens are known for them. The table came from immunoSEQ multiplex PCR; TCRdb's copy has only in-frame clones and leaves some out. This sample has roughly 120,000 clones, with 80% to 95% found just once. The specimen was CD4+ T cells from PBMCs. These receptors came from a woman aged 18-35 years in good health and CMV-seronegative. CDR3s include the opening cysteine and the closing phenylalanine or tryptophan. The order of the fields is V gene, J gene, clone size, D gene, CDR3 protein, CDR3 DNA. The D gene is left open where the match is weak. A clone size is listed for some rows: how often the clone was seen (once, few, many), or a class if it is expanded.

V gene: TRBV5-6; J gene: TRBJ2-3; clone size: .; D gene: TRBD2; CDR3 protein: CASSLRSTLAGVGDTQYF; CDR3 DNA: TGTGCCAGCAGCTTGAGATCGACTCTAGCGGGGGTAGGAGATACGCAGTATTTT
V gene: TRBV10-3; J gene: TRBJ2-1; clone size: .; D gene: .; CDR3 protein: CATYSNHQGPNEQFF; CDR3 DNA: TGTGCCACCTACTCCAATCACCAGGGCCCGAATGAGCAGTTCTTC
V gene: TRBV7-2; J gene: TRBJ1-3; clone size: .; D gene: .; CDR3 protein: CASSLAVGGSGNTIYF; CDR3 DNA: TGTGCCAGCAGCTTAGCAGTGGGGGGCTCTGGAAACACCATATATTTT
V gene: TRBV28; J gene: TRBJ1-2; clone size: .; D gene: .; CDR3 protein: CASSLIQGTYGYTF; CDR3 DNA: TGTGCCAGCAGTTTAATTCAGGGAACCTATGGCTACACCTTC
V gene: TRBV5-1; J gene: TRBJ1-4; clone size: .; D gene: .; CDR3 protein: CASSLVGGKLFF; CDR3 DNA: TGCGCCAGCAGCTTGGTGGGGGGAAAACTGTTTTTT
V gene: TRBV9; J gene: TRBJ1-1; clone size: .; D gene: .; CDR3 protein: CASSVRDNTEAFF; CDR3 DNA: TGTGCCAGCAGTGTCCGAGACAACACTGAAGCTTTCTTT
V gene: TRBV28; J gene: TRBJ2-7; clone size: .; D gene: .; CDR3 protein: CASSSPGSPGTAEQYF; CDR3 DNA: TGTGCCAGCAGTTCCCCAGGGTCACCCGGTACTGCGGAGCAGTACTTC
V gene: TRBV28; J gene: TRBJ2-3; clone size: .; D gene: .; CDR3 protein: CASCTDTQYF; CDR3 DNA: TGTGCCAGCTGCACAGATACGCAGTATTTT
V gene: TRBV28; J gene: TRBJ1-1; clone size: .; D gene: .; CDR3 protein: CASWGNTEAFF; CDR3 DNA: TGTGCCAGTTGGGGTAACACTGAAGCTTTCTTT
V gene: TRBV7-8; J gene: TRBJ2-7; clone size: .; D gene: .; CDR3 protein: CASSFTRTWSYEQYF; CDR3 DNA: TGTGCCAGCAGCTTCACCCGGACGTGGAGCTACGAGCAGTACTTC
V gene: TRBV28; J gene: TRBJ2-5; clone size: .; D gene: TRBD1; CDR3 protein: CASRGGGQGARETQYF; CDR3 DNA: TGTGCCAGCAGAGGGGGGGGACAGGGGGCTCGCGAGACCCAGTACTTC
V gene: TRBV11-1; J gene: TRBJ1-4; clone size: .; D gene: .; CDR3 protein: CASSPRRATNEKLFF; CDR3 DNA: TGTGCCAGCAGCCCTCGACGGGCAACTAATGAAAAACTGTTTTTT
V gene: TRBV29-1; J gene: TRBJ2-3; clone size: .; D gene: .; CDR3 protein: CSVEGPPDTQYF; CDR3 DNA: TGCAGCGTTGAAGGCCCCCCAGATACGCAGTATTTT
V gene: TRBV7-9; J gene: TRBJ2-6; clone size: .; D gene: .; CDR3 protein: CASSSDSSGANVLTF; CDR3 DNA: TGTGCCAGCAGCTCCGATTCCTCTGGGGCCAACGTCCTGACTTTC
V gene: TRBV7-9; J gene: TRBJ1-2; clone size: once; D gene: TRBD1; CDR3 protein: CASSYRQGGGYTF; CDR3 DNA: TGTGCCAGCAGCTATCGACAGGGCGGCGGCTACACCTTC
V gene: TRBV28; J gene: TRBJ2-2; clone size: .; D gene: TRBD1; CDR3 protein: CASSETGTGTPGELFF; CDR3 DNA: TGTGCCAGCAGCGAAACCGGGACAGGGACCCCCGGGGAGCTGTTTTTT
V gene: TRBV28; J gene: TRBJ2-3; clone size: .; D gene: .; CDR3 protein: CASSTSGSTDTQYF; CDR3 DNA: TGTGCCAGCAGTACCAGCGGGAGCACAGATACGCAGTATTTT
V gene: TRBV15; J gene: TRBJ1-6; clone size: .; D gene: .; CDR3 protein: CATRTKTRWSPLHF; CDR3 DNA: TGTGCCACCAGAACCAAGACCCGTTGGTCACCCCTCCACTTT
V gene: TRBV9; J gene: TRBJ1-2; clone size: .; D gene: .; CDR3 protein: CASSPAENYGYTF; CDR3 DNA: TGTGCCAGCAGCCCAGCCGAGAACTATGGCTACACCTTC
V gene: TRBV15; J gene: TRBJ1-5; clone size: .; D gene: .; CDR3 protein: CATSRVYGRGADQPQHF; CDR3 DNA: TGTGCCACCAGCAGAGTTTATGGGAGGGGCGCGGATCAGCCCCAGCATTTT
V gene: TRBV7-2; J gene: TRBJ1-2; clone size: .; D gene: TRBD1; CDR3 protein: CASSLVGTGVGYGYTF; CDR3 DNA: TGTGCCAGCAGCTTAGTGGGGACAGGGGTAGGCTATGGCTACACCTTC
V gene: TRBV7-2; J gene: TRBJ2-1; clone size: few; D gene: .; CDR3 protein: CASSLGAGTFYANEQFF; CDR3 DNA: TGTGCCAGCAGCTTGGGGGCGGGGACATTTTACGCCAATGAGCAGTTCTTC
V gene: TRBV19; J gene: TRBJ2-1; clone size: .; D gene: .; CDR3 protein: CASSNRDGYNEQFF; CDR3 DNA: TGTGCCAGTAGTAACCGGGACGGCTACAATGAGCAGTTCTTC
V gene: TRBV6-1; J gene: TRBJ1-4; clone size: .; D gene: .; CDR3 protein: CASAKGLNEKLFF; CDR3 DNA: TGTGCCAGCGCCAAGGGGTTGAATGAAAAACTGTTTTTT
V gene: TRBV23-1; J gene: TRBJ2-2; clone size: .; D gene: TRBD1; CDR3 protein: CARHPPGGGTGKLFF; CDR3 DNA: TGCGCCCGCCACCCCCCAGGGGGCGGCACCGGGAAGCTGTTTTTT
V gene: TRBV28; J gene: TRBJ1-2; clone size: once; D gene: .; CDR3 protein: CASSLFWGKGGANYGYTF; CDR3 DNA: TGTGCCAGCAGTTTATTCTGGGGGAAGGGAGGTGCTAACTATGGCTACACCTTC
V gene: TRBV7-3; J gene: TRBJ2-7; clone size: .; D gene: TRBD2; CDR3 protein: CASSLVRTFGSGRALISYEQYF; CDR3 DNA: TGTGCCAGCAGCTTAGTCCGGACGTTTGGTAGCGGGAGGGCGTTGATATCCTACGAGCAGTACTTC
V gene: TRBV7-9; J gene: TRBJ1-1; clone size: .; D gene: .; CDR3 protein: CASSLAGSMNTEAFF; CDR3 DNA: TGTGCCAGCAGCTTAGCGGGGAGTATGAACACTGAAGCTTTCTTT
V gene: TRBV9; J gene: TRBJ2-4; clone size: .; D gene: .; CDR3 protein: CASSVTGTKNIQYF; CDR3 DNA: TGTGCCAGCAGCGTAACAGGGACCAAAAACATTCAGTACTTC
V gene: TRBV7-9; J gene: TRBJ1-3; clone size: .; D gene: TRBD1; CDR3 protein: CASSSGQGAGNTIYF; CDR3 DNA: TGTGCCAGCAGCTCAGGACAGGGGGCGGGAAACACCATATATTTT
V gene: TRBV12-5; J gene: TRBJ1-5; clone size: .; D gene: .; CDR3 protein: CASGLVLGGDSNQPQHF; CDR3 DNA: TGTGCTAGTGGTTTGGTTTTGGGGGGGGATAGCAATCAGCCCCAGCATTTT
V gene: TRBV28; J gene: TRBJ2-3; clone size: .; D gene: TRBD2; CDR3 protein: CASSFGLAGGPGGDTQYF; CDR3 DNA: TGTGCCAGCAGTTTCGGACTAGCGGGAGGGCCTGGAGGGGATACGCAGTATTTT
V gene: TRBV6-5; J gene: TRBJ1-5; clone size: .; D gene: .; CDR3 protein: CASSYDSNQPQHF; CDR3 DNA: TGTGCCAGCAGTTACGACAGCAATCAGCCCCAGCATTTT
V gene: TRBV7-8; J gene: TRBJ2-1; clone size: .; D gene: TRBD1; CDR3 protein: CASDRDRIYNEQFF; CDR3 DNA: TGTGCCAGCGACCGGGACAGGATCTACAATGAGCAGTTCTTC
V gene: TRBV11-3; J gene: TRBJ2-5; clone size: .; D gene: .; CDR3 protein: CASSSGGLETQYF; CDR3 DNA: TGTGCCAGCAGCTCGGGGGGCCTGGAGACCCAGTACTTC
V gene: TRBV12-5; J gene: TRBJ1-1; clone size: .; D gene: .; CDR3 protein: CASASSGFAEAFF; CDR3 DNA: TGTGCTAGTGCCTCATCGGGGTTTGCTGAAGCTTTCTTT
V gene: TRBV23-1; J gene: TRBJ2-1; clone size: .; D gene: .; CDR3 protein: CASSQSGGFPSSYNEQFF; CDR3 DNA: TGCGCCAGCAGTCAATCTGGGGGGTTCCCAAGCTCCTACAATGAGCAGTTCTTC
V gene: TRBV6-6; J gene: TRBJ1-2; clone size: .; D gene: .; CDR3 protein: CASSYPPETGPSGYTF; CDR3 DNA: TGTGCCAGCAGTTACCCGCCCGAGACAGGTCCGTCTGGCTACACCTTC
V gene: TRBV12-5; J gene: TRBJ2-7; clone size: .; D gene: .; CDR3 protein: CASGLSPQVEQYF; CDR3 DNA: TGTGCTAGTGGTTTGTCCCCCCAGGTCGAGCAGTACTTC
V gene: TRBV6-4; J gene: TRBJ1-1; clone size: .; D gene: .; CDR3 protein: CASSENGGSTEAFF; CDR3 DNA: TGTGCCAGCAGTGAAAACGGAGGGTCCACTGAAGCTTTCTTT
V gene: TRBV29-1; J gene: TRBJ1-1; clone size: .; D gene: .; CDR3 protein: CCGRAMNTEAFF; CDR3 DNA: TGCTGCGGGCGGGCCATGAACACTGAAGCTTTCTTT
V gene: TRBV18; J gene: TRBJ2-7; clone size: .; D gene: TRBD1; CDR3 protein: CASSPGQSSYEQYF; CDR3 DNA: TGTGCCAGCTCACCGGGACAGAGCTCCTACGAGCAGTACTTC
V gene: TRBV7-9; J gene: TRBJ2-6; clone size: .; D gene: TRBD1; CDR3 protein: CASSLQGAGANVLTF; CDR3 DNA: TGTGCCAGCAGCTTGCAGGGGGCTGGGGCCAACGTCCTGACTTTC
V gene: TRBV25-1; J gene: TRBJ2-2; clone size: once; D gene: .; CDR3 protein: CASSAMSGPLGGELFF; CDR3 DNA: TGTGCCAGCAGTGCCATGTCGGGGCCGTTGGGCGGGGAGCTGTTTTTT
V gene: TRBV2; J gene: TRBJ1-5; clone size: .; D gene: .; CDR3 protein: CASSGRNQPQHF; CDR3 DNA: TGTGCCAGCAGTGGCCGTAATCAGCCCCAGCATTTT
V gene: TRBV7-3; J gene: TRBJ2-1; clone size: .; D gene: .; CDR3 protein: CASSLGRERYNEQFF; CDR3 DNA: TGTGCCAGCAGCTTAGGCAGGGAACGGTACAATGAGCAGTTCTTC